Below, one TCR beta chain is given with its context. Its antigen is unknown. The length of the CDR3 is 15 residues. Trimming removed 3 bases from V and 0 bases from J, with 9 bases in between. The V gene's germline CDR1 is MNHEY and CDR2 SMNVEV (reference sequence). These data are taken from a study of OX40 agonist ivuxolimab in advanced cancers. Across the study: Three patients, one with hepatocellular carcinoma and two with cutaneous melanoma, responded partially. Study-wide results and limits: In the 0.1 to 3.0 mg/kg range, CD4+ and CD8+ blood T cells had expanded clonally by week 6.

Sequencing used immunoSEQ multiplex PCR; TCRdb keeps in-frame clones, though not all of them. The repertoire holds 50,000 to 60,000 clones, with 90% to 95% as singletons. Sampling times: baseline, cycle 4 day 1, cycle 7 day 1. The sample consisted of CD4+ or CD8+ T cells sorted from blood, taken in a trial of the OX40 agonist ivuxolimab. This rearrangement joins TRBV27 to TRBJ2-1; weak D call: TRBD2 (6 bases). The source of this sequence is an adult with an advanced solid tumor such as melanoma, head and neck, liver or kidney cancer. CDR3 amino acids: CASSFSGDSYNEQFF. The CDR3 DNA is TGTGCCAGCAGTTTTAGCGGAGACTCCTACAATGAGCAGTTCTTC.